Shown below are 26 T cell receptor beta chains from a single sample sequenced in a study of metastatic and nonmetastatic thyroid tumors. Thyroid surgery was performed in patients who had received no treatment beforehand. Through MiXCR, TCRdb re-clonotyped the PCR reads. This sample has approximately 15,000 clones, with 24% found just once. Sequencing input: tumor tissue. The receptors originated from a female donor with papillary thyroid cancer or a benign thyroid nodule (not recorded which). Some clones in this sample may be carry-over from other donors' samples.

At least ten counts were recorded for this clone. The chain employs TRBV27 and TRBJ2-1, with a possible D match to TRBD2 (5 bases). The CDR3 spans 13 residues. The germline V gene has CDR1 MNHEY and CDR2 SMNVEV (reference sequence). Trimming stripped 4 bases from V and 7 bases from J, with 11 bases between. The CDR3: CASSSVGVNEQFF. The CDR3 nucleotides are TGTGCCAGCAGTTCGGTCGGGGTAAATGAGCAGTTCTTC.

This clone was counted many times. The rearrangement uses TRBV28 and TRBJ1-2; no clear D gene. The germline V gene has CDR1 MDHEN and CDR2 SYDVKM. This CDR3 has 13 amino acids. The ends were cut back, 3 bases at V and 4 bases at J, with 9 bases in the middle. The CDR3 sequence: CASSFTLVYGYTF. CDR3 sequence (DNA): TGTGCCAGCAGTTTTACCCTTGTCTATGGCTACACCTTC.

There are many counts of this clone. The rearrangement links TRBV3-1 to TRBJ2-3; D is perhaps TRBD2 (8 bases). V was pared by 3 bases and J by 1 base, with 23 bases between. Looked up from germline, CDR1 is LGHDT and CDR2 is YNNKEL (reference sequence). The CDR3 is made up of 19 amino acids. The CDR3, as DNA: TGTGCCAGCAGCCATGGGGGGCTAGCGGGCACAGGGGGCACAGATACGCAGTATTTT. This encodes CASSHGGLAGTGGTDTQYF.

In this sample, this clone turned up many times. This may be a read error, as it is one base from a much larger clone. This sequence joins TRBV6-1 and TRBJ1-4, with TRBD1 matching over 7 bases. This CDR3 has 13 amino acids. Germline V gives CDR1 MNHNS, CDR2 SASEGT. CDR3 nucleotide sequence: TGTGCCGGCAGAAGGACAGGAGATGAAAAACTGTTTTTT. Translated: CAGRRTGDEKLFF.

This clone was picked up many times. The sample carries other DNA sequences with the same CDR3. The V and J genes are TRBV7-3 and TRBJ2-3; 10 positions agree with TRBD2. V was pared by 5 bases and J by 2 bases, with 4 bases of the junction left unmatched. CDR3 size: 15 residues. Germline V gene sequence: CDR1 SGHTA, CDR2 FQGTGA. The CDR3 DNA reads TGTGCCAGCAGCCTAGCGGGAGAACCCACAGATACGCAGTATTTT. Translated: CASSLAGEPTDTQYF.

This clone was detected ten times or more. V is TRBV4-3 and J is TRBJ1-1; the match to TRBD1 covers 12 bases. The CDR3 runs 16 residues. Trimming at V came to 2 bases and at J to 6 bases, leaving 7 bases not matched to a gene. The V gene's germline CDR1 is LGHNA and CDR2 YSLEER. This CDR3 reads CASSQPGTGGAAEAFF. The CDR3 region has the DNA TGCGCCAGCAGCCAACCGGGGACAGGGGGCGCGGCTGAAGCTTTCTTT.

This clone was counted ten times or more. The CDR3 sequence is CASRRGELFF. CDR3 nucleotides: TGCGCCAGCCGGCGCGGGGAGCTGTTTTTT. This chain joins TRBV10-2 and TRBJ2-2; D is uncertain. Germline-derived CDR1 and CDR2 are WSHSY and SAAADI. The CDR3 spans 10 residues. V dropped 8 bases and J dropped 7 bases, with 5 bases sitting between them.

In its sample, this clone was seen a few times. This sequence joins TRBV5-1 and TRBJ1-1; D possibly corresponds to TRBD1 (6 bases). CDR1 is SGHRS and CDR2 is YFSETQ in the germline V gene. V shed 5 bases and J shed 2 bases, with 10 bases lying between them. The CDR3 extends over 13 amino acids. CDR3 loop: CASRQGYNTEAFF. The CDR3 DNA reads TGCGCCAGCAGGCAGGGGTATAACACTGAAGCTTTCTTT.

This clone came up a few times. This chain joins TRBV6-1 and TRBJ1-3; D is undetermined. This CDR3 is 16 amino acids long. The V and J ends lost 0 bases and 3 bases respectively, with 12 bases between them. Germline loops: CDR1 MNHNS, CDR2 SASEGT. The CDR3 spells CASSEAWVEFGNTIYF. As DNA, the CDR3 is TGTGCCAGCAGTGAAGCGTGGGTAGAATTTGGAAACACCATATATTTT.

There are many counts of this clone. The rearrangement links TRBV19 to TRBJ2-1; 9 nucleotides match TRBD2. The V gene's germline CDR1 is LNHDA and CDR2 SQIVND (reference sequence). CDR3 length: 16 amino acids. V lost 8 bases to trimming and J lost 5 bases; unmatched junction nucleotides: 13. This CDR3 reads CASVRASGTLNNEQFF. The CDR3 bases are TGTGCCAGTGTTAGGGCTAGCGGGACGTTGAACAATGAGCAGTTCTTC.

On this clone itself: Germline is not matched at one junction end, which may reflect a read error. The chain couples TRBV12-3 or TRBV12-4 to TRBJ2-3, with a possible D match to TRBD1 (6 bases). The CDR3 sequence is 14 residues long. CDR3 protein: CASRGDKPTDTQYF. CDR3 sequence (DNA): TGTGCCAGCAGGGGGGACAAGCCGACGGATACTCAGTATTTT.

This clone was seen repeatedly, ten times or more. V gene TRBV28 combines with J gene TRBJ1-4; tentatively, D is TRBD1 (5 bases). V shed 7 bases and J shed 8 bases, with 23 bases lying between them. Germline lookup yields CDR1 MDHEN and CDR2 SYDVKM. This CDR3 has 16 residues. The CDR3 nucleotides are TGTGCCAGCACTAAATGGGGGGGAAAATTTGAGGAAAAACTGTTTTTT. Its protein is CASTKWGGKFEEKLFF.

In its sample, this clone was seen many times. The chain links TRBV30 to TRBJ2-1, with TRBD2 matching 11 bases. CDR1 and CDR2 (germline): GTSNPN, SVGIG (reference sequence). Trimming took 4 bases from V and 5 from J; bases not matched to a gene: 13. This CDR3 comprises 17 residues. The DNA for the CDR3 is TGTGCCTGGAAAGTCTACTCTCGACTAGCGGGAAACAATGAGCAGTTCTTC. Its translation: CAWKVYSRLAGNNEQFF.

CDR3: CSAMGANYGYTF. Here the CDR3 DNA reads TGCAGTGCTATGGGGGCAAACTATGGCTACACCTTC. V and J are TRBV20-1 and TRBJ1-2, with D possibly being TRBD1 (6 bases). Trimming removed 4 bases from V and 2 bases from J, with 8 bases in between. This CDR3 has 12 amino acids. Looked up from germline, CDR1 is DFQATT and CDR2 is SNEGSKA (reference sequence).

This clone was seen more than once but under ten times. An end of the junction does not agree with germline; a read error may underlie this. The chain links TRBV28 to TRBJ1-2, with unresolved D. Germline V gene sequence: CDR1 MDHEN, CDR2 SYDVKM. The CDR3 sequence is 14 residues long. Here the CDR3 reads CASSLTHSIYGYNF. CDR3 nucleotide sequence: TGTGCCAGCAGTTTAACGCACAGCATCTATGGATACAACTTC.

This clone was observed at least ten times. The chain is built from TRBV5-6 and TRBJ2-1, with 7 bases matching TRBD2. V lost 6 bases and J lost 5; bases outside the gene matches: 8. The CDR3 totals 14 residues. Germline assignment: CDR1 SGHDT and CDR2 YYEEEE. The CDR3 loop reads CASTTGGVDNEQFF. The CDR3 DNA reads TGTGCCAGCACCACTGGGGGGGTCGACAATGAGCAGTTCTTC.

The chain uses TRBV28 and TRBJ2-5; 11 bases line up with TRBD2. V was clipped by 6 bases and J by 2 bases; unmatched bases: 5. The CDR3 consists of 15 residues. Germline V CDR1 and CDR2: MDHEN, SYDVKM. CDR3 nucleotide sequence: TGTGCCAGCAGCCCAACTAGCGGGAGACAAGAGACCCAGTACTTC. Translating it yields CASSPTSGRQETQYF. Filled out from reference TRBV28 and TRBJ2-5, the complete variable domain reads DVKVTQSSRYLVKRTGEKVFLECVQDMDHENMFWYRQDPGLGLRLIYFSYDVKMKEKGDIPEGYSVSREKKERFSLILESASTNQTSMYLCASSPTSGRQETQYFGPGTRLLVL.

A word on this clone: This could be a read error, since a much larger clone is one nucleotide away. Other DNA sequences in this sample translate to the same CDR3. The V gene is TRBV6-4, the J gene TRBJ2-6; D is possibly TRBD1 (5 bases). This CDR3 is 13 amino acids long. Germline-derived CDR1 and CDR2 are MRHNA and SNTAGT. The CDR3 sequence is CASKGTGANVLTF. In DNA form, the CDR3 reads TGCGCCAGCAAGGGAACTGGGGCCAACGTCCTGACCTTC.

The chain uses TRBV29-1 and TRBJ1-2; 10 bases are shared with TRBD1. V shed 8 bases and J 1 base; nucleotides not matched to a gene: 16. Germline CDR1 is SQVTM and CDR2 is ANQGSEA. The CDR3 length is 17 residues. The CDR3 reads CSTLRGDRGMSNYGYTF. The CDR3 region has the DNA TGCAGCACCCTCCGGGGGGACAGGGGAATGAGTAACTATGGCTACACCTTC.

This clone was seen at least ten times. This rearrangement joins TRBV5-6 to TRBJ1-1, with D uncertain. CDR1 is SGHDT and CDR2 is YYEEEE in the germline V gene. Between the trimmed V and J ends, which lost 1 base and 0 bases, there was a span of 13 bases. The CDR3 spans 16 residues. CDR3: CASSLSGRPMNTEAFF. The CDR3 bases are TGTGCCAGCAGCTTGAGTGGCAGACCAATGAACACTGAAGCTTTCTTT.

Remarks on this clone: At one boundary the junction diverges from the germline segment, which might be a read error. The gene calls are TRBV6-1 and TRBJ2-7, with TRBD2 as a possible D gene (5 bases). The germline CDR1 and CDR2 sequences are MNHNS and SASEGT. There are 17 residues in the CDR3. This CDR3 reads CASRVSDIEGETYEKYF. Written as DNA, the CDR3 is TGTGCCAGCAGGGTCAGCGACATAGAGGGAGAGACCTACGAGAAGTACTTC.

This clone was found a few times. This chain connects TRBV6-2 or TRBV6-3 to TRBJ2-3, with 9 bases identical to TRBD2. V shed 7 bases and J 3 bases; nucleotides not matched to a gene: 2. CDR1 and CDR2 from the germline V gene are MNHEY and SVGEGT. The CDR3 has 13 amino acids. CDR3 coding DNA: TGTGCCAGCACAACTAGCGGGACAGATACGCAGTATTTT. Protein: CASTTSGTDTQYF.

The chain recombines TRBV7-8 with TRBJ1-6, with D unresolved. Trimming removed 2 bases from V and 9 bases from J, with 14 bases in between. This CDR3 comprises 15 residues. In germline, CDR1 is SGHVS, CDR2 FQNEAQ. CDR3 sequence: CASSLNKGVGSPLHF. CDR3 coding DNA: TGTGCCAGCAGCTTAAATAAGGGAGTGGGTTCACCCCTCCACTTT.

With respect to this clone: The CDR3 end shows no conserved phenylalanine or tryptophan, and so a read error is likely. It is unclear where the CDR3 begins or ends on the DNA, so no DNA is shown, and the CDR3 is as TCRdb lists it. The chain uses TRBV6-1 and TRBJ1-1; TRBD1, the table's D call, lacks a check against the DNA. The CDR3 adds up to 16 amino acids, both ends counted. The germline V gene encodes CDR1 MNHNS and CDR2 SASEGT. The CDR3 is CASSSPRTGENTEDFL.

At least ten counts were recorded for this clone. The V call is TRBV6-1, the J call TRBJ1-1; D gene unclear. CDR3 length equals 12 residues. With 5 bases removed from V and 1 base from J, the gap between germline ends came to 5 bases. Germline-derived CDR1 and CDR2 are MNHNS and SASEGT. The CDR3 nucleotides read TGTGCCAGCAGTTGGGGGAACACTGAAGCTTTCTTT. Protein: CASSWGNTEAFF.

By sample share, this clone is medium-sized. The chain joins TRBV20-1 to TRBJ2-7; 8 bases are shared with TRBD2. Unmatched junction bases numbered 9, after V lost 5 bases and J lost 0 bases. The CDR3 is 15 amino acids. Germline loops: CDR1 DFQATT, CDR2 SNEGSKA (reference sequence). This CDR3 is CSAGSSGRSSYEQYF. The CDR3 bases are TGCAGTGCTGGATCAAGCGGGAGAAGCTCCTACGAGCAGTACTTC.